Listed below are T cell receptor beta chains from one sample, sequenced in a study of cytomegalovirus exposure and HLA in healthy donors. TCRdb's table, derived via immunoSEQ multiplex PCR, lists solely in-frame clones and lacks some. The table includes 90,000 to 150,000 clones, approximately 80% detected once. Sample: PBMCs. The receptors were gathered from a man over 45 in good health and CMV-seropositive. The CDR3 runs from the conserved cysteine through the conserved F or W. A D gene is named only where the DNA matches it firmly. Some rows have no size entry. The others give once, few or many, or a class for an expanded clone.

TRBV5-1	-	15	TRBD1	TRBJ1-4	CASSLNQGVNEKLFF	TGCGCCAGCAGCTTAAATCAGGGGGTTAATGAAAAACTGTTTTTT
TRBV13	-	15	-	TRBJ1-6	CASSSGPGENSPLHF	TGTGCCAGCAGTTCCGGGCCGGGGGAAAATTCACCCCTCCACTTT
TRBV30	-	14	TRBD2	TRBJ2-7	CAWSVASGSYEQYF	TGTGCCTGGAGTGTCGCTAGCGGATCCTACGAGCAGTACTTC
TRBV30	-	13	-	TRBJ1-5	CAWGEGFNQPQHF	TGTGCCTGGGGGGAGGGTTTCAATCAGCCCCAGCATTTT
TRBV6-1	-	15	-	TRBJ1-5	CASLGSDKLNQPQHF	TGTGCCAGCCTGGGTTCGGACAAACTTAATCAGCCCCAGCATTTT
TRBV28	once	16	TRBD1	TRBJ1-2	CASRTGQGTFNYGYTF	TGTGCCAGCAGAACAGGACAGGGAACCTTTAACTATGGCTACACCTTC
TRBV30	-	16	TRBD1	TRBJ1-3	CAWTLRGTGAGNTIYF	TGTGCCTGGACTTTAAGGGGGACAGGGGCTGGAAACACCATATATTTT
TRBV6-1	-	11	-	TRBJ2-7	CASSVADEQYF	TGTGCCAGCAGCGTTGCAGACGAGCAGTACTTC
TRBV6-1	-	15	TRBD1	TRBJ1-5	CASRMDRGPYQPQHF	TGTGCCAGCAGGATGGACAGGGGGCCATATCAGCCCCAGCATTTT
TRBV5-1	-	17	TRBD1	TRBJ2-6	CASSTQGVTYGANVLTF	TGCGCCAGCAGCACACAGGGGGTAACTTACGGGGCCAACGTCCTGACTTTC
TRBV4-3	-	16	-	TRBJ2-2	CASSRIAAGNTGELFF	TGCGCCAGCAGCCGCATAGCGGCCGGTAATACCGGGGAGCTGTTTTTT
TRBV28	-	14	-	TRBJ1-6	CASTFGDLGSPLHF	TGTGCCAGCACCTTCGGGGATCTTGGTTCACCCCTCCACTTT
TRBV6-6	-	13	TRBD2	TRBJ2-7	CASSSGSLYEQYF	TGTGCCAGCAGCAGCGGGAGTCTCTACGAGCAGTACTTC
TRBV7-2	-	12	TRBD1	TRBJ2-7	CASSDRAYEQYF	TGTGCCAGCAGTGACAGGGCCTACGAGCAGTACTTC
TRBV10-1	-	14	-	TRBJ2-3	CASGRGGSTDTQYF	TGCGCCAGCGGGAGGGGGGGAAGCACAGATACGCAGTATTTT
TRBV30	-	15	-	TRBJ1-1	CAGRGGVGVRTEAFF	TGTGCCGGGAGGGGGGGGGTCGGGGTGAGGACTGAAGCTTTCTTT
TRBV30	-	13	TRBD1	TRBJ1-2	CAWVRTGRYGYTF	TGTGCCTGGGTACGGACAGGGAGATATGGCTACACCTTC
TRBV19	-	14	-	TRBJ1-4	CASSISATNEKLFF	TGTGCCAGTAGTATAAGCGCAACTAATGAAAAACTGTTTTTT
TRBV2	-	14	-	TRBJ1-3	CASSEAISGNTIYF	TGTGCCAGCAGTGAGGCAATATCAGGAAACACCATATATTTT
TRBV7-8	-	17	TRBD2	TRBJ2-2	CASSPRGAGSNTGELFF	TGTGCCAGCAGCCCCCGAGGAGCGGGGTCGAACACCGGGGAGCTGTTTTTT
TRBV5-1	-	15	TRBD2	TRBJ2-1	CASTEGLAGLNEQFF	TGCGCCAGCACGGAGGGGCTAGCGGGGTTGAATGAGCAGTTCTTC
TRBV7-2	-	15	TRBD1	TRBJ2-2	CASSLATGGTGELFF	TGTGCCAGCAGCCTAGCGACAGGGGGCACCGGGGAGCTGTTTTTT
TRBV2	few	13	-	TRBJ2-2	CASRSGVSGELFF	TGTGCCAGCAGGAGTGGAGTTTCGGGGGAGCTGTTTTTT
TRBV13	-	16	TRBD2	TRBJ2-1	CASSPAGGQLYNEQFF	TGTGCCAGCAGCCCCGCGGGGGGCCAGCTTTACAATGAGCAGTTCTTC
TRBV9	-	13	TRBD1	TRBJ1-1	CASSAGDSPEAFF	TGTGCCAGCAGCGCCGGGGACAGCCCTGAAGCTTTCTTT
TRBV2	once	15	-	TRBJ2-2	CASSVRPSNTGELFF	TGTGCCAGCAGTGTGAGGCCGTCTAACACCGGGGAGCTGTTTTTT
TRBV5-6	few	15	-	TRBJ1-6	CASFPVSSYNSPLHF	TGTGCCAGCTTCCCAGTAAGCTCCTATAATTCACCCCTCCACTTT
TRBV18	-	13	TRBD1	TRBJ2-7	CASSSGTGGEQYF	TGTGCCAGCTCATCCGGGACAGGGGGCGAGCAGTACTTC
TRBV5-4	-	15	TRBD2	TRBJ2-3	CASSPSGSQADTQYF	TGTGCCAGCAGCCCTAGCGGGAGTCAGGCAGATACGCAGTATTTT
TRBV5-1	-	14	-	TRBJ2-2	CASSAQGNTGELFF	TGCGCCAGCAGCGCACAGGGGAACACCGGGGAGCTGTTTTTT
TRBV6-1	-	14	TRBD2	TRBJ2-4	CASTKLAGVNIQYF	TGTGCCAGCACAAAACTAGCGGGAGTCAACATTCAGTACTTC
TRBV5-6	few	14	-	TRBJ2-3	CASSRGTSTDTQYF	TGTGCCAGCAGTCGCGGGACGTCCACAGATACGCAGTATTTT
TRBV27	once	15	-	TRBJ1-6	CASSSVGSYNSPLHF	TGTGCCAGCAGTTCGGTTGGCTCCTATAATTCACCCCTCCACTTT
TRBV2	-	13	-	TRBJ1-1	CASSLGQNTEAFF	TGTGCCAGCAGCTTGGGACAGAACACTGAAGCTTTCTTT
TRBV7-9	-	11	-	TRBJ2-5	CASSFRETQYF	TGTGCCAGCAGTTTCCGGGAGACCCAGTACTTC
TRBV9	-	16	-	TRBJ2-6	CASSVERSSGANVLTF	TGTGCCAGCAGCGTAGAACGGAGCTCTGGGGCCAACGTCCTGACTTTC
TRBV7-8	few	14	-	TRBJ2-1	CASSLGLHSNEQFF	TGTGCCAGCAGCTTGGGACTCCACAGCAATGAGCAGTTCTTC
TRBV6-1	-	15	TRBD1	TRBJ1-2	CASTPDREYNYVYTF	TGTGCCAGCACCCCGGACAGGGAATATAACTATGTCTACACCTTC
TRBV4-1	once	16	-	TRBJ2-7	CASTPSKGGMSYEQYF	TGCGCCAGCACCCCAAGCAAGGGGGGGATGTCCTACGAGCAGTACTTC
TRBV30	-	12	TRBD1	TRBJ1-2	CAWETGGGGYTF	TGTGCCTGGGAAACAGGGGGCGGAGGCTACACCTTC
TRBV29-1	-	13	-	TRBJ1-1	CSVTETVNTEAFF	TGCAGCGTTACGGAGACAGTGAACACTGAAGCTTTCTTT
TRBV6-4	-	13	TRBD1	TRBJ1-2	CASSPGGIDGYTF	TGTGCCAGCAGCCCAGGGGGGATCGATGGCTACACCTTC
TRBV7-9	-	13	TRBD1	TRBJ2-5	CASSTRQGETQYF	TGTGCCAGCAGCACCCGACAGGGAGAGACCCAGTACTTC
TRBV5-1	-	14	TRBD1	TRBJ2-5	CASSLSGGSETQYF	TGCGCCAGCAGCTTGTCAGGGGGCTCGGAGACCCAGTACTTC
TRBV18	-	14	-	TRBJ1-1	CASSPSGGNTEAFF	TGTGCCAGCTCACCTTCGGGGGGGAACACTGAAGCTTTCTTT
TRBV6-5	few	14	TRBD1	TRBJ1-4	CASRHRGIGEKLFF	TGTGCCAGCAGGCACAGGGGTATAGGTGAAAAACTGTTTTTT
TRBV2	few	12	-	TRBJ1-2	CASSESSYGYTF	TGTGCCAGCAGTGAATCCTCTTATGGCTACACCTTC
TRBV6-1	few	17	TRBD1	TRBJ1-3	CASSEDLTGSSGNTIYF	TGTGCCAGCAGTGAGGATCTGACAGGGTCCTCTGGAAACACCATATATTTT
TRBV10-2	-	13	-	TRBJ1-2	CAGSDSANYGYTF	TGCGCCGGCTCAGACAGCGCTAACTATGGCTACACCTTC
TRBV27	-	13	TRBD1	TRBJ2-7	CASRRGQGYEQYF	TGTGCCAGCAGACGCGGACAGGGCTACGAGCAGTACTTC
TRBV5-1	-	14	-	TRBJ2-7	CASGVDVASYEQYF	TGCGCCAGCGGAGTTGATGTCGCCAGCTACGAGCAGTACTTC
TRBV28	-	15	TRBD2	TRBJ2-5	CASSLGGAGEETQYF	TGTGCCAGCAGTTTAGGTGGGGCGGGGGAAGAGACCCAGTACTTC
TRBV5-4	once	15	-	TRBJ2-3	CASSLGGGSTDTQYF	TGTGCCAGCAGCTTGGGAGGCGGAAGCACAGATACGCAGTATTTT
TRBV4-1	many	18	TRBD1	TRBJ1-1	CASSQEYARGRLGTEAFF	TGCGCCAGCAGCCAAGAATACGCCAGGGGGCGCCTCGGCACTGAAGCTTTCTTT
TRBV6-1	-	13	-	TRBJ1-1	CASSVQENTEAFF	TGTGCCAGCAGTGTACAGGAGAACACTGAAGCTTTCTTT
TRBV28	-	14	-	TRBJ2-1	CASSFGSSYNEQFF	TGTGCCAGCAGTTTCGGGAGCTCCTACAATGAGCAGTTCTTC
TRBV5-6	few	17	-	TRBJ1-4	CASSSGTQRVDNEKLFF	TGTGCCAGCAGCTCCGGGACTCAACGGGTGGATAATGAAAAACTGTTTTTT